The 25 T cell receptor beta chains below come from one sample, sequenced in a study of T cell responses to AZD1222 COVID-19 vaccine. Measured with immunoSEQ multiplex PCR; TCRdb has only the in-frame clones, and not every one. This sample yields 15,000 to 20,000 clones, of which roughly 86% are seen a single time; 8% to 10% belongs to the top ten. The sequences come from peripheral blood, collected 28 days after the second AZD1222 dose. The source is an adult who received the AZD1222 COVID-19 vaccine.

The chain is built from TRBV4-1 and TRBJ2-3; the match to TRBD1 covers 7 bases. Per germline, CDR1 MGHRA and CDR2 YSYEKL. Trimming at V came to 5 bases and at J to 1 base, leaving 3 bases not matched to a gene. This CDR3 has 14 amino acids. The CDR3 sequence is CASSLDRGTDTQYF. The CDR3 DNA is TGCGCCAGCAGCTTAGACAGGGGCACAGATACGCAGTATTTT.

This chain uses TRBV6-6 with TRBJ2-2; 9 nucleotides align to TRBD2. J gave up 4 bases and V 6 bases, and 6 bases lay outside the gene matches. Germline V gene lookup returns CDR1 MNHNY and CDR2 SVGAGI (reference sequence). This CDR3 spans 15 amino acids. The CDR3 nucleotides read TGTGCCAGCAGCAATAGCGGGAGAGGCACCGGGGAGCTGTTTTTT. This sequence encodes CASSNSGRGTGELFF.

The V and J genes are TRBV6-1 and TRBJ2-3, with unresolved D. This CDR3 region has 16 residues. Per the germline V gene, CDR1 is MNHNS and CDR2 is SASEGT. Trimming took off 3 bases at V and 0 bases at J, with 13 bases between the two ends. CDR3 sequence: CASSEVGWQSTDTQYF. CDR3 nucleotides: TGTGCCAGCAGTGAGGTCGGGTGGCAGAGCACAGATACGCAGTATTTT.

In its sample, this clone was seen a few times. The rearrangement links TRBV3-1 (or the pseudogene TRBV3-2) to TRBJ1-2; 7 bases fit TRBD1. The junction had 3 bases not matched to a gene; V was cut back by 4 bases and J by 4 bases. CDR3 size: 13 residues. Per germline, CDR1 LGHDT and CDR2 YNNKEL (reference sequence). CDR3 sequence reads: CASSPGTAYGYTF. The CDR3 DNA reads as TGTGCCAGCAGCCCAGGGACAGCCTATGGCTACACCTTC.

The chain recombines TRBV28 with TRBJ1-3; maybe TRBD1 (6 bases). V lost 2 bases and J lost 3, with 11 bases in between. CDR1 and CDR2 from the germline V gene are MDHEN and SYDVKM. The CDR3 extends over 15 amino acids. Here the CDR3 reads CASSLPQGYGNTIYF. As DNA, the CDR3 is TGTGCCAGCAGTTTACCACAGGGTTATGGAAACACCATATATTTT. The whole variable domain, remainder taken from reference TRBV28 and TRBJ1-3, is DVKVTQSSRYLVKRTGEKVFLECVQDMDHENMFWYRQDPGLGLRLIYFSYDVKMKEKGDIPEGYSVSREKKERFSLILESASTNQTSMYLCASSLPQGYGNTIYFGEGSWLTVV.

This chain connects TRBV18 to TRBJ2-7; D unclear. Germline CDR1 reads KGHSH; CDR2 reads LQKENI. The CDR3 loop spans 14 amino acids. V was pared by 1 base and J by 0 bases, with 7 bases between. The CDR3 here is CASSPQTHSYEQYF. The DNA for the CDR3 is TGTGCCAGCTCACCACAAACACACTCCTACGAGCAGTACTTC.

The V gene is TRBV4-1, the J gene TRBJ2-4, with D tentatively TRBD1 or TRBD2 (5 bases each). Germline V CDR1 and CDR2: MGHRA, YSYEKL. The V end lost 1 base, the J end lost 6 bases, and 19 bases lay between the germline ends. The CDR3 covers 17 residues. CDR3 in DNA: TGCGCCAGCAGCCAAGTAGGTCGTACCCGGGACCTAAACATTCAGTACTTC. This gives the protein CASSQVGRTRDLNIQYF.

J is TRBJ1-5 and V is TRBV3-1 (or the pseudogene TRBV3-2); TRBD1 is a possible D gene (5 bases). The germline V gene encodes CDR1 LGHDT and CDR2 YNNKEL (reference sequence). V dropped 0 bases and J dropped 7 bases, with 13 bases sitting between them. The CDR3 sequence is 15 residues long. Written as DNA, the CDR3 is TGTGCCAGCAGCCAAGATTCGGCAGGGAGCCAGCCCCAGCATTTT. Amino acids: CASSQDSAGSQPQHF.

The CDR3 DNA reads TGTGCCAGCAGCTCGATTCCACTAGCCCACAATGAGCAGTTCTTC. Translation gives CASSSIPLAHNEQFF. The rearrangement joins TRBV7-8 to TRBJ2-1; D perhaps matches TRBD2 (6 bases). This CDR3 has 15 amino acids. Trimming took off 4 bases at V and 5 bases at J, with 15 bases between the two ends. Germline-derived CDR1 and CDR2 are SGHVS and FQNEAQ.

The chain has TRBV27 and TRBJ2-1, with 8 bases fitting TRBD1. With V trimmed by 6 bases and J by 4 bases, 8 bases remained unmatched. The germline CDR1 and CDR2 sequences are MNHEY and SMNVEV (reference sequence). The CDR3 sequence is 15 residues long. For the CDR3, the DNA is TGTGCCAGCAGGGCTCCCGGACAGGGTTACAATGAGCAGTTCTTC. Translated, it gives CASRAPGQGYNEQFF.

This clone was observed once. The rearrangement joins TRBV5-5 to TRBJ1-4; TRBD1 might be the D (6 bases). The CDR3 length is 14 residues. CDR1 and CDR2 from the germline V gene are SGHKS and YYEKEE (reference sequence). V shed 5 bases and J shed 0 bases, with 8 bases lying between them. The CDR3 region is CASSRQATNEKLFF. In DNA form, the CDR3 reads TGTGCCAGCAGTAGACAGGCAACTAATGAAAAACTGTTTTTT.

The chain carries TRBV7-9 and TRBJ2-7; no clear D. The germline CDR1 and CDR2 sequences are SEHNR and FQNEAQ (reference sequence). The CDR3 loop spans 15 amino acids. V dropped 1 base and J dropped 0 bases, with 10 bases sitting between them. The CDR3 region is CASSLGGANSYEQYF. For the CDR3, the DNA is TGTGCCAGCAGCTTAGGAGGTGCCAACTCCTACGAGCAGTACTTC.

The V and J genes are TRBV5-6 and TRBJ2-3; D possibly corresponds to TRBD1 (5 bases). Germline V gives CDR1 SGHDT, CDR2 YYEEEE. Trimming took 4 bases from V and 0 from J, leaving 12 bases between them. The CDR3 sequence is 15 residues long. CDR3 loop: CASSASTASTDTQYF. For the CDR3, the DNA is TGTGCCAGCAGCGCCTCGACAGCTAGCACAGATACGCAGTATTTT.

The chain combines TRBV6-5 with TRBJ2-1; a possible D gene is TRBD1 (5 bases). V lost 8 bases, J lost 6 bases, and 20 bases lay in between. Germline CDR1 is MNHEY and CDR2 is SVGAGI. The CDR3 runs to 15 residues. The CDR3 region is CASGQRGRVGNEQFF. The CDR3 DNA reads as TGTGCCAGCGGCCAACGAGGCAGGGTGGGCAATGAGCAGTTCTTC.

This chain joins TRBV27 and TRBJ2-7; D may be TRBD1 or TRBD2 (5 bases each). Trimming shortened V by 6 bases and J by 2 bases, and 14 bases separated the two germline ends. The CDR3 sequence is 14 residues long. Germline V gene sequence: CDR1 MNHEY, CDR2 SMNVEV (reference sequence). CDR3 in DNA: TGTGCCAGCAGGCCGGGGCCGGAACCCTACGAGCAGTACTTC. Translating it yields CASRPGPEPYEQYF.

This chain joins TRBV18 and TRBJ1-6, with 7 bases that match TRBD1. This CDR3 has 15 residues. V lost 4 bases to trimming and J lost 7 bases; unmatched junction nucleotides: 7. The germline V gene encodes CDR1 KGHSH and CDR2 LQKENI. The CDR3 nucleotides are TGTGCCAGCTCACTGGAAATGGACAGGAATTCACCCCTCCACTTT. Residues: CASSLEMDRNSPLHF.

This chain uses TRBV20-1 with TRBJ1-1; a possible D gene is TRBD1 (5 bases). Germline CDR1 is DFQATT and CDR2 is SNEGSKA (reference sequence). The CDR3 has 14 amino acids. Trimming removed 3 bases at V and 0 bases at J, with 11 bases between. The CDR3 DNA follows: TGCAGTGCTAGTGAGGGGTTCATGAACACTGAAGCTTTCTTT. Protein sequence: CSASEGFMNTEAFF.

The V call is TRBV10-3, the J call TRBJ1-1, with 7 bases fitting TRBD1. V lost 10 bases to trimming and J lost 2 bases; unmatched junction nucleotides: 7. CDR1 is ENHRY and CDR2 is SYGVKD in the germline V gene. CDR3 size: 13 residues. This CDR3 reads CATRGQTNTEAFF. CDR3 in DNA: TGTGCCACTCGGGGACAGACCAACACTGAAGCTTTCTTT.

The chain combines TRBV6-6 with TRBJ2-1, with D tentatively TRBD2 (5 bases). V lost 9 bases and J lost 0, with 15 bases in between. The CDR3 is 15 residues long. Germline values: CDR1 MNHNY, CDR2 SVGAGI (reference sequence). CDR3 region: CASYAGPSSYNEQFF. CDR3 coding DNA: TGTGCCAGTTATGCGGGTCCAAGCTCCTACAATGAGCAGTTCTTC.

The table lists this clone with a count of one. The chain combines TRBV6-1 with TRBJ2-1; TRBD2 aligns across 8 bases. This CDR3 contains 17 residues. The trim removed 4 bases at V and 5 bases at J, leaving 13 bases unmatched. Germline values: CDR1 MNHNS, CDR2 SASEGT. CDR3 DNA sequence: TGTGCCAGCAGTGGACAACCCCCTTTAGCGGGAAACAATGAGCAGTTCTTC. It translates to CASSGQPPLAGNNEQFF.

The gene calls are TRBV19 and TRBJ2-4; D tentatively fits TRBD1 or TRBD2 (5 bases each). Trimming took 4 bases from V and 7 from J, leaving 14 bases between them. Germline V gives CDR1 LNHDA, CDR2 SQIVND (reference sequence). The length of the CDR3 is 14 residues. This CDR3 is CASSTPGRDNIQYF. CDR3 DNA: TGTGCCAGTAGTACTCCGGGACGGGACAACATTCAGTACTTC.

The J gene is TRBJ2-3, the V gene TRBV18, with a weak D call TRBD2 (5 bases). Between the trimmed V and J ends, which lost 8 bases and 3 bases, there was a span of 15 bases. Germline CDR1 is KGHSH and CDR2 is LQKENI. The CDR3 spans 14 residues. CDR3 in DNA: TGTGCCAGCAGGAGGAACACAGAAACAGATACGCAGTATTTT. This gives the protein CASRRNTETDTQYF.

The chain joins TRBV6-2 or TRBV6-3 to TRBJ2-7, with TRBD2 matching 7 bases. Germline loops: CDR1 MNHEY, CDR2 SVGEGT. The CDR3 totals 15 residues. The V and J ends lost 4 bases and 2 bases, in that order; junction bases with no gene match: 8. The CDR3 DNA follows: TGTGCCAGCAGTTCCCCCTCAGCGGGGACCTACGAGCAGTACGTC. It is translated as CASSSPSAGTYEQYV.

The CDR3 is CASSSAGVNEQFF. CDR3 DNA sequence: TGTGCCAGCAGCTCCGCGGGTGTTAATGAGCAGTTCTTC. The chain recombines TRBV7-9 with TRBJ2-1; D might be TRBD2 (5 bases). The V end lost 4 bases, the J end lost 7 bases, and 11 bases lay between the germline ends. The CDR3 extends over 13 amino acids. Germline CDR1 is SEHNR and CDR2 is FQNEAQ (reference sequence).

This clone showed up just a few times. The gene calls are TRBV7-2 and TRBJ1-5; tentatively, D is TRBD1 (5 bases). The V end lost 5 bases, the J end lost 4 bases, and 15 bases lay between the germline ends. Per the germline V gene, CDR1 is SGHTA and CDR2 is FQGNSA. The CDR3 is 15 residues long. In DNA, the CDR3 is TGTGCCAGCAGCCCCCCTGGCAGGGTAAATCAGCCCCAGCATTTT. Translating gives CASSPPGRVNQPQHF. Complete variable domain (other parts from reference TRBV7-2 and TRBJ1-5): GAGVSQSPSNKVTEKGKDVELRCDPISGHTALYWYRQSLGQGLEFLIYFQGNSAPDKSGLPSDRFSAERTGGSVSTLTIQRTQQEDSAVYLCASSPPGRVNQPQHFGDGTRLSIL.